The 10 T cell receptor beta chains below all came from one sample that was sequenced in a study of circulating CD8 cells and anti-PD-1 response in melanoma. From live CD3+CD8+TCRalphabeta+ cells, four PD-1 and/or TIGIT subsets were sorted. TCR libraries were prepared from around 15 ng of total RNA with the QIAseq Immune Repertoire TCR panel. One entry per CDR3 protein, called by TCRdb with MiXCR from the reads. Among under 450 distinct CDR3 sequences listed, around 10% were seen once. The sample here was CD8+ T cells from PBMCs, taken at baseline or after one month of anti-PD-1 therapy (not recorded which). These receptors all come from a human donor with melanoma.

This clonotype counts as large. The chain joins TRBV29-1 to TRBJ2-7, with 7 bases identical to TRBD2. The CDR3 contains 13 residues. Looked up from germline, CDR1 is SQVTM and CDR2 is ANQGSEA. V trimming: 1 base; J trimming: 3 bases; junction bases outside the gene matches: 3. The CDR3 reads CSVEAGGYYEQYF. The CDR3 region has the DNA TGCAGCGTTGAAGCGGGAGGATACTACGAGCAGTACTTC.

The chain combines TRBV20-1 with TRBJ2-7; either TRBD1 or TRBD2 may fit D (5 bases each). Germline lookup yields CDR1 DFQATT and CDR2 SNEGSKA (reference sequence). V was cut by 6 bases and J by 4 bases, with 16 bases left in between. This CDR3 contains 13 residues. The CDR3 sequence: CSASSVGEYEQYF. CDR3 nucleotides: TGCAGTGCGAGTTCTGTGGGGGAGTACGAGCAGTACTTC.

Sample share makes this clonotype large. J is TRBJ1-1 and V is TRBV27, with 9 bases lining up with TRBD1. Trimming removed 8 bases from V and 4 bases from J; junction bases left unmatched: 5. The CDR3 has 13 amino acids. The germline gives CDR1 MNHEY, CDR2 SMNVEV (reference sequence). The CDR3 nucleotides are TGTGCCAGCCGGACAGGGGCCGGCACTGAAGCTTTCTTT. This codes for CASRTGAGTEAFF.

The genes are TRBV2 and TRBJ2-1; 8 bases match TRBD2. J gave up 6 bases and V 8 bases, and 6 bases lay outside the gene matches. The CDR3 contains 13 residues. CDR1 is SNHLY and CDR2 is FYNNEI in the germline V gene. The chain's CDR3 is CASPGLVANEQFF. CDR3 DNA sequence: TGTGCCAGCCCGGGACTAGTGGCCAATGAGCAGTTCTTC.

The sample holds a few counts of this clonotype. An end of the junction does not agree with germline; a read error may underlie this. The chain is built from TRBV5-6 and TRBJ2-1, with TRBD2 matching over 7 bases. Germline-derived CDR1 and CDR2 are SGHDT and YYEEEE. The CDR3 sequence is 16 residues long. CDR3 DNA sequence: TGTGCCGGCAGCTGGGGGACTAAGGGCTCCTACAATGAGCAGTTCTTC. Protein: CAGSWGTKGSYNEQFF.

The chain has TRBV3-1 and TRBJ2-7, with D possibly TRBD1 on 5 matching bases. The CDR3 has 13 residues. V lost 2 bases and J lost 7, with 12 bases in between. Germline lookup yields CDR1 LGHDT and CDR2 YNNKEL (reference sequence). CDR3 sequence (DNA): TGTGCCAGCAGCCAACAAGACAGTCGGGAGCAGTACTTC. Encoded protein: CASSQQDSREQYF.

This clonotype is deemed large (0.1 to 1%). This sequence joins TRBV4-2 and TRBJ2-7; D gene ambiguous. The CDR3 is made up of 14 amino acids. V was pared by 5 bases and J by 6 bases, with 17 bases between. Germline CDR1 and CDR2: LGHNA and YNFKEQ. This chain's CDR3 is CASSEGETAVEQYF. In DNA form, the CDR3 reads TGTGCCAGCAGCGAAGGAGAAACGGCGGTCGAGCAGTACTTC.

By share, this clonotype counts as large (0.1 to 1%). This chain's CDR3 is CASSATSWDEQYF. The CDR3 nucleotides read TGTGCCAGCAGTGCGACTAGTTGGGACGAGCAGTACTTC. The chain employs TRBV27 and TRBJ2-7; weak D call: TRBD2 (6 bases). CDR3 length: 13 amino acids. Germline V gene sequence: CDR1 MNHEY, CDR2 SMNVEV (reference sequence). V was cut by 5 bases and J by 5 bases, with 13 bases left in between.

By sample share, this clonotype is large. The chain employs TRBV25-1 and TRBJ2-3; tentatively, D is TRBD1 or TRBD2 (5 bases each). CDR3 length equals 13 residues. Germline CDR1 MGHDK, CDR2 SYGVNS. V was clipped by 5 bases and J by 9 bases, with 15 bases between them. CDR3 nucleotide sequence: TGTGCCAGCAGTTCTCTCCGGGGCGACACGCAGTATTTT. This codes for CASSSLRGDTQYF.

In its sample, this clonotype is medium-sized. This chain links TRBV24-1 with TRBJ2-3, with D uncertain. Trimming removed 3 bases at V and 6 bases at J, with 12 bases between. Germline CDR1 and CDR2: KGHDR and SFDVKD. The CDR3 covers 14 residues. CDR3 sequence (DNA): TGTGCCACCAGTGATGTTGTGGAAGAGGATACGCAGTATTTT. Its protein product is CATSDVVEEDTQYF.